This T cell receptor beta chain derives from a study of cytomegalovirus exposure and HLA in healthy donors (dated 2017 in TCRdb). About the study as a whole: According to an earlier analysis of around 600 of the donors, some 170 million T cells yielded roughly 110 million unique TCR beta sequences and about 300 Gb of sequence data. Among about 370 genotyped donors of the cohort, an average of roughly 230,000 unique TCR beta nucleotide sequences was sequenced per donor, of which about 20% were non-productive. Around 320 gigabases of sequencing data and approximately 80 million unique TCR sequences were included in an early release covering under 650 HLA-typed donors. The study aimed to test whether cataloging public T cell receptors could reveal signatures of past pathogen exposure. HLA typing included class I and class II loci at four-digit resolution. Donor age, sex, ethnicity and CMV serostatus were compiled alongside the repertoire data. Rather than using new phenotypic data, the later analysis identified candidate immune exposures from TCR beta sequences and from how often those sequences occurred across donors. In a later genetic analysis, genome-wide SNP genotypes for 398 of the 666 donors were used, and that subset was treated as a discovery cohort. Along with the approximately 700-subject first cohort, a separate validation cohort of around 120 different subjects was used. High-throughput TCR immunosequencing, statistical association of individual TCRs with disease status, and machine learning were combined to predict cytomegalovirus infection status. Using immunosequencing, the study profiled T cell repertoires from 550 to 750 subjects and related those repertoires to cytomegalovirus serostatus. In a later analysis, previously published TCR beta repertoires from roughly 710 donors were re-analyzed and high-resolution HLA genotyping was added so that TCR occurrence patterns could be studied. Every repertoire in the discovery cohort had been generated on one and the same sequencing platform. Because of strong linkage in the cohort, five DR-DQ haplotypes were treated as single units for association and clustering. An earlier analysis of around 540 of the donors applied high-throughput TCR beta sequencing to assess whether each TCR beta V gene segment acted as functional or pseudogenic. Among the roughly 400 genotyped donors, 75% to 90% belonged to the genetic ancestry cluster associated with self-reported Caucasian donors. The number of donors typed differed by locus, with roughly 629-640 for A, B, C, DRB1 and DQB1, 522 for DQA1, about 610 for DPA1, and 472 for DPB1.

The library was built by means of the immunoSEQ multiplex PCR assay. The multiplex PCR relied on a mix of 60 forward primers for TCR Vbeta segments and 13 reverse primers for TCR Jbeta segments. The CDR3 region of rearranged TCR beta genes was amplified from genomic DNA by a multiplex PCR assay. Amplified TCR beta libraries were sequenced as 87-base-pair reads on the Illumina HiSeq System. The source study handled its data this way. In a later analysis, 80 million or so unique TCR beta chains were counted across the 500 to 850 repertoires, and approximately 11 million of these chains were shared by at least two donors. Raw reads were error-corrected and collapsed into unique sequences by a nearest-neighbor algorithm in which closely related sequences were merged to remove PCR and sequencing errors. CDR3 sequences were aligned to IMGT reference sequences to assign V, D and J gene segments. Each retained sequence needed at least a six-nucleotide match to both a V gene segment and a J gene segment. Rearrangements were classified as productive when the CDR3 lacked stop codons and remained in frame with V and J, and all other rearrangements were classified as non-productive. Following IMGT convention, CDR3 was defined as the stretch from the second conserved V-encoded cysteine up to the conserved J-encoded phenylalanine. The earlier analysis of about 570 of the donors excluded any sequence lacking an unambiguous match to a single V gene segment. In an earlier analysis of 587 of the donors, a V segment was called functional when productive rearrangements were above 56.7%, and segregating when the standard deviation between donors exceeded 5%. To diagnose cytomegalovirus status from the catalog of TCR beta chain sequences, a statistical classification framework was built. In a later analysis, TCR nucleotide sequences were compared against IMGT/GENE-DB human TR gene sequences so that V and J genes could be assigned. The TCRdist pipeline was used in a later analysis to assign CDR3 sequences and most-parsimonious VDJ recombination scenarios. In a later analysis, every TCR beta chain was defined by the combination of its CDR3 amino acid sequence and its V-gene family, and reads without a unique V-gene family were dropped. As a way to deal with suspected cross-contamination and a sequencing artifact, a later analysis dropped nearly 600 nucleotide sequences that were highly shared and had low generation probability. In a later analysis, a clonal expansion index for each public chain was calculated from normalized within-repertoire ranks of inferred template counts. In a later analysis, generation probabilities were computed using a VDJ recombination model fitted to out-of-frame rearrangements, and the results were checked against IGoR. In a later analysis, hypergeometric tests were used to score TCR-TCR, TCR-HLA and TCR-CMV co-occurrence, with a repertoire-size bias correction applied to TCR pairs. In a later analysis, false discovery rates were estimated by permuting HLA or CMV assignments 20 times. In a later analysis, co-occurring TCRs were grouped using DBSCAN, with TCRdist sequence similarity added in when clustering inside HLA-allele-positive subsets. Repertoires with fewer than 30,000 or more than 120,000 public chains, plus five repertoires with anomalous nucleotide sharing, were excluded from co-occurrence clustering. TCRdb mirrors the immuneACCESS table, restricted to in-frame sequences. Some clones are absent from its copies; in checked studies, under half trace to an unresolved V gene, and the reason for the others is unknown. From that table come the V and J calls and clone size; the DNA was used to work out D and trimming. In all, the sample holds more than 150,000 clones, and around three quarters of those were seen once. 0.65% of the sample is taken by the ten largest.

A word on this clone: The specificity of this receptor is unknown. Nothing much larger sits one base from this clone, and base qualities are not available.

The cohort comprised under 700 healthy bone marrow donors. At the time of sampling, every cohort member was nominally healthy, though immune exposures that went unrecorded were likely present. The donor was CMV seronegative and was included in the group of around 320 seronegative cohort members. Every donor gave a peripheral blood sample, and the peripheral blood mononuclear cells from that sample were used for TCR beta sequencing. The Qiagen DNeasy Blood Extraction Kit was used to extract genomic DNA from the blood cell samples. Overall study results and their limits: A total of about 180 TCR beta chains were listed by the study as associated with cytomegalovirus. In this cohort, only TCR beta chains were sequenced, and detectable features were limited by the absence of alpha or paired-chain data. According to a later analysis, TCR association rates differed among HLA loci, with DRB1 alleles showing the most associated TCRs and HLA-C alleles showing the fewest. A cluster of highly shared sequence variants was judged likely to represent a technical artifact of the sequencing pipeline. In a later analysis, HLA-associated TCR beta chains were found to be more clonally expanded and to have lower generation probabilities than equally common non-associated chains. Most CMV-associated TCR beta chains appeared to be HLA-restricted in a later analysis, and the HLA associations seemed to be driven largely by CMV exposure. According to the authors, the approach could potentially be generalized to other disease states and immunological phenotypes. Most TCR sequences were seen in very few donors, while some public TCRs were found in many individuals. A few of the identified cytomegalovirus-associated TCR beta chains were confirmed in vitro to be specific for cytomegalovirus antigens. According to a later analysis, parvovirus B19, influenza, CMV and Epstein-Barr virus appeared linked to several top co-occurrence clusters. An association between a missense DCLRE1C variant and V-gene and J-gene trimming of TCR beta chains was found in a later genetic analysis and replicated in an independent cohort. At a false discovery rate of 0.05, a later analysis linked 16,951 TCR beta sequences to specific HLA alleles. Strong co-occurrence of HLA alleles, especially DR and DQ, made assigning TCR associations to individual alleles difficult. Roughly uniform sequencing depth across donors was assumed in presence/absence analyses, although this assumption may not hold. Immune exposure information for the cohort was limited to CMV serostatus. In both the original and validation cohorts, the classifier was reported to diagnose cytomegalovirus status with high specificity and sensitivity. A further reported finding was that TCR beta sequences accurately predicted the HLA-A and HLA-B alleles for most subjects in the first cohort. An earlier analysis of around 500 of the donors showed that most TCR beta V segments appeared in productive rearrangements either about 87% or about 30% of the time, which broadly matched IMGT annotations. The earlier analysis of some 560 of the donors excluded 15 to 20 rarely observed V segments, including chromosome 9 orphons, because counts were too low. Correlated functional status among segregating V segments might reflect linkage disequilibrium, but an unknown experimental factor could not be ruled out. According to a later genetic analysis, donors in an Asian-associated ancestry cluster had fewer N-insertions in productive TCRs than the approximately 610-donor mean. HLA typing was unavailable for some donors at each locus, so association tests used only the typed subset.

The sequence was collected from a boy aged 10-17 years in good health and CMV-seronegative. Sequenced: PBMCs.

In nucleotide form, the sequence is TGTGCCAGCAGCCAAGGACAGGTCCTCACAGATACGCAGTATTTT. This encodes CASSQGQVLTDTQYF. The V gene is TRBV4-2 and the J gene is TRBJ2-3, and possibly TRBD1, on 6 matching bases. Trimming takes 1 base from V and 2 bases from J, and the germline ends sit 10 bases apart. Including the terminal cysteine and phenylalanine, the CDR3 comprises 15 residues. The only DNA kept is the CDR3, 45 bases in frame from the first base. According to the germline V gene, CDR1 reads LGHNA and CDR2 reads YNFKEQ.